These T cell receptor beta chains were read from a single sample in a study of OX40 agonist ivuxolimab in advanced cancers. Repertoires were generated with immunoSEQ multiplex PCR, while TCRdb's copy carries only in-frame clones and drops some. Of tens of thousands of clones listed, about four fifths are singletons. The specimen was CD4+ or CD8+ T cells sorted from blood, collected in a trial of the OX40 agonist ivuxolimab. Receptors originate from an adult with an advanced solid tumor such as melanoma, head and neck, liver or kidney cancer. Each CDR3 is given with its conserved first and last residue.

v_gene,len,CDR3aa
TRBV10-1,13,CASSQNSNQPQHF
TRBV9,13,CASSPDGAPWPFF
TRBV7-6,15,CASSLWTAGQETQYF
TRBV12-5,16,CASGLVLRTSGDTQYF
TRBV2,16,CASSEASGSRTDTQYF
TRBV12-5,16,CASGFGGAWAKNIQYF
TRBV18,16,CASSLKTSGFDNEQFF
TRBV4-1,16,CASSQDWSVVNQPQHF
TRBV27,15,CASSSLAGGLYEQFF
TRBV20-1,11,CSASPGNTIYF
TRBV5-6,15,CASSETSGGYNEQFF
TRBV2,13,CARGASSRNTIYF
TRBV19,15,CASKFRTGVAGELFF
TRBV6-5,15,CASSRGQTGTYEQYF
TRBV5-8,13,CASSLELAGEEFF
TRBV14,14,CASSHRSANSPLHF
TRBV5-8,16,CASSFQGAVSNSPLHF
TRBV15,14,CATSTVGGGETQYF
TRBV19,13,CASSIDLRNEQFF
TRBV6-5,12,CASSYGGETQYF
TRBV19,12,CASSYQGNTIYF
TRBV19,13,CASRGRENYEQYF
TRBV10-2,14,CASAKGDTAYGYTF
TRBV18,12,CASSLQGYEQYF
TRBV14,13,CASSQGTIGELFF
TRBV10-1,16,CASIGVWDRPSYEQYF
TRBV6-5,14,CASSYGSRGYGYTF
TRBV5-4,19,CASIPAWGQASSGANVLTF
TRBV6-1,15,CASTTRGGGNTEAFF
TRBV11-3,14,CASSTQGGPGELFF
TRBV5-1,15,CASSLSQTGGETQYF
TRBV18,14,CASSSRDTSYEQYF
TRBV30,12,CAWSKQGAPLHF
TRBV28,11,CASSPATEAFF
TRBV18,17,CASSPPSPERLTDTQYF
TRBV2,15,CASSEGFTISYEQYF
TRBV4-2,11,CASSHGYGYTF
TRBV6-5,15,CASKTGPATNEKLFF
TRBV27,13,CASSARSGNTIYF
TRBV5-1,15,CASSPVPSPQNIQYF
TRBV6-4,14,CASSVSSGANVLTF
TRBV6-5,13,CASSYGENYGYTF
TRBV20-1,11,CSAPQYHEQYF
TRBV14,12,CASSQDWGVQYF
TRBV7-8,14,CASSKQGLSYEQYF
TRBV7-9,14,CASTTAVGSEKLFF
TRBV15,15,CATSRTSGREETQYF
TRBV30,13,CAWSAQGNQPQHF
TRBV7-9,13,CASSPRGTNEQFF
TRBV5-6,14,CASSQGLARETQYF
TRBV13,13,CASSLNGAQPQHF
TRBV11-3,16,CASSLSPAGFAGELFF